This T cell receptor (beta chain) was identified in a study of CD8 T cells in ankylosing spondylitis. Study results and limitations: One TCR beta motif, made up of roughly eight highly homologous variants, appeared characteristic of ankylosing spondylitis blood. There was reportedly significant enrichment of clones that were disease-linked in matched ankylosing spondylitis synovial fluid. Previous work reported some of these motif variants in the synovial fluid and blood of reactive arthritis.

Per germline, CDR1 SGHTA and CDR2 FQGNSA. The V gene end was trimmed by 2 bases and the J gene end by 3 bases; junction bases not matched to a gene: 4. CDR3 length: 15 amino acids. This clonotype was counted many times. Antigen unknown. Quantitative 5'-RACE with molecular barcodes produced the TCR beta libraries. TCRdb re-called the 5' RACE reads with MiXCR, one entry per CDR3 protein. The table shows under 35,000 distinct CDR3 sequences, with 7.2% occurring only once. Material for sequencing was blood, either unsorted or a sorted T cell fraction (not recorded which). The chain combines TRBV7-2 with TRBJ2-7, with 10 bases that match TRBD2. This receptor was identified in a male donor with ankylosing spondylitis or in good health (not recorded which). CDR3 coding DNA: TGTGCCAGCAGCTTACTAGCGGGAGCTGGCTACGAGCAGTACTTC. Amino acids: CASSLLAGAGYEQYF.